Listed below are T cell receptor beta chains from one sample, sequenced in a study of Ad26.COV2.S vaccination and SARS-CoV-2 variants. Here immunoSEQ multiplex PCR was the method, and the copy in TCRdb shows in-frame clones only, minus some. The sample consists of 300,000 to 400,000 clones, about 88% of them appearing once. The specimen was peripheral blood, collected in a trial of Ad26.COV2.S vaccine versus placebo. The receptors derive from a person aged 18-65 years who received the Ad26.COV2.S COVID-19 vaccine or a placebo. Both conserved end residues are part of each CDR3. Fields, in order: V gene, clone size, D gene, J gene, CDR3 DNA, CDR3 protein. D genes are given only for firm matches. Clone size, where shown, is once, few, many, or a class for clones that have expanded.

V gene: TRBV28
clone size: once
D gene: .
J gene: TRBJ2-7
CDR3 DNA: TGTGCCAGCAAAGACCTCCGAACATCCTACGAGCAGTACTTC
CDR3 protein: CASKDLRTSYEQYF

V gene: TRBV28
clone size: many
D gene: TRBD1
J gene: TRBJ1-5
CDR3 DNA: TGTGCCAGCAGTACCGGGACAGCCGATAATCAGCCCCAGCATTTT
CDR3 protein: CASSTGTADNQPQHF

V gene: TRBV9
clone size: .
D gene: .
J gene: TRBJ1-2
CDR3 DNA: TGTGCCAGCAGCGGTGTGGGGTATGGCTACACCTTC
CDR3 protein: CASSGVGYGYTF

V gene: TRBV18
clone size: .
D gene: .
J gene: TRBJ1-5
CDR3 DNA: TGTGCCAGCTCAATGACAGCGGGCAATCAGCCCCAGCATTTT
CDR3 protein: CASSMTAGNQPQHF

V gene: TRBV4-1
clone size: .
D gene: .
J gene: TRBJ2-1
CDR3 DNA: TGCGCCAGCAGCCAAACCCGCGATGAGCAGTTCTTC
CDR3 protein: CASSQTRDEQFF

V gene: TRBV2
clone size: .
D gene: .
J gene: TRBJ1-2
CDR3 DNA: TGTGCCAGCAGTGAAGAGGTTCGTGGCTATGGCTACACCTTC
CDR3 protein: CASSEEVRGYGYTF

V gene: TRBV27
clone size: .
D gene: TRBD2
J gene: TRBJ2-1
CDR3 DNA: TGTGCCAGCAGTTCCGCTAGCGGGGGGGCATTCGATGAGCAGTTCTTC
CDR3 protein: CASSSASGGAFDEQFF

V gene: TRBV6-1
clone size: .
D gene: TRBD2
J gene: TRBJ2-7
CDR3 DNA: TGTGCCAGCAGTGAACCGGGACTAGCCCCCTACGAGCAGTACTTC
CDR3 protein: CASSEPGLAPYEQYF

V gene: TRBV7-9
clone size: .
D gene: TRBD2
J gene: TRBJ2-1
CDR3 DNA: TGTGCCAGCAGCTTTTGGGAGGGGACGAATGAGCAGTTCTTC
CDR3 protein: CASSFWEGTNEQFF

V gene: TRBV7-2
clone size: .
D gene: TRBD2
J gene: TRBJ2-7
CDR3 DNA: TGTGCCAGCAGCACCACTAGCGGGAGTCGCGAGCAGTACTTC
CDR3 protein: CASSTTSGSREQYF

V gene: TRBV27
clone size: .
D gene: .
J gene: TRBJ1-1
CDR3 DNA: TGTGCCAGCAAGTCTCAGGTGACCCTGAACACTGAAGCTTTCTTT
CDR3 protein: CASKSQVTLNTEAFF

V gene: TRBV12-3/TRBV12-4
clone size: .
D gene: .
J gene: TRBJ2-1
CDR3 DNA: TGTGCCAGCATCGGGGAGAAGGGTGAGCAGTTCTTC
CDR3 protein: CASIGEKGEQFF

V gene: TRBV9
clone size: .
D gene: .
J gene: TRBJ2-3
CDR3 DNA: TGTGCCAGCAGCGTAAGCTACGGTGGCGGCGATACGCAGTATTTT
CDR3 protein: CASSVSYGGGDTQYF

V gene: TRBV6-6
clone size: few
D gene: .
J gene: TRBJ1-3
CDR3 DNA: TGTGCCAGCACCCGCCTGCAGGGCTCCGGAAACACCATATATTTT
CDR3 protein: CASTRLQGSGNTIYF

V gene: TRBV6-6
clone size: few
D gene: .
J gene: TRBJ1-3
CDR3 DNA: TGTGCCACGTTCGAGGGCTCTGGAAACACCATATATTTT
CDR3 protein: CATFEGSGNTIYF

V gene: TRBV28
clone size: .
D gene: .
J gene: TRBJ1-2
CDR3 DNA: TGTGCCAGCAGTTTACTAGGTTACGGTTATGGCTCGCCTAACTATGGCTACACCTTC
CDR3 protein: CASSLLGYGYGSPNYGYTF

V gene: TRBV28
clone size: .
D gene: TRBD1
J gene: TRBJ1-2
CDR3 DNA: TGTGCCAGCAGTTTAGGAGGACAGGTGCATGGCTACACCTTC
CDR3 protein: CASSLGGQVHGYTF

V gene: TRBV10-3
clone size: .
D gene: .
J gene: TRBJ2-3
CDR3 DNA: TGTGCCATCGGGGGATTGGAGGATACGCAGTATTTT
CDR3 protein: CAIGGLEDTQYF

V gene: TRBV24-1
clone size: .
D gene: .
J gene: TRBJ1-5
CDR3 DNA: TGTGCCACCAGTGATATTAATCAGCCCCAGCATTTT
CDR3 protein: CATSDINQPQHF

V gene: TRBV20-1
clone size: .
D gene: .
J gene: TRBJ1-6
CDR3 DNA: TGCAGTGCAAACAGTAATTCACCCCTCCACTTT
CDR3 protein: CSANSNSPLHF

V gene: TRBV6-5
clone size: once
D gene: TRBD1
J gene: TRBJ1-5
CDR3 DNA: TGTGCCAGCAGATTTGCAGTTACAGGGGATCAGCCCCAGCATTTT
CDR3 protein: CASRFAVTGDQPQHF